This TCR beta chain comes out of a study of T cells in Graves' hyperthyroidism and ophthalmopathy. Researchers amplified the TCR beta CDR3 regions from RNA transcripts. RT-PCR in the first round (using the HTBI primer set) targeted the TCR CDR3. TCRdb analysed the multiplex PCR reads with MiXCR anew, one entry per CDR3 protein. The sample lists 500,000 to 600,000 distinct CDR3 sequences; about 20% were seen once. The CDR3 is made up of 15 amino acids. Per the germline V gene, CDR1 is MDHEN and CDR2 is SYDVKM. V lost 6 bases, J lost 5 bases, and 8 bases stayed unmatched. In its sample, this clonotype was seen many times. Its specificity is not known. Findings and limits, study-wide: A model using 13 V-J features told ophthalmopathy apart from stable hyperthyroidism. Most thyroid clonotypes that were expanded above 0.001 also turned up in blood.

The V call is TRBV28, the J call TRBJ2-7; 12 nucleotides line up with TRBD1. The TCR comes from a man between 40 and 49 years old with Graves' ophthalmopathy. Sequences were obtained from blood. The CDR3 here is CASSDPGQGADEQYF. CDR3 bases: TGTGCCAGCAGCGATCCGGGACAGGGGGCTGACGAGCAGTACTTC.